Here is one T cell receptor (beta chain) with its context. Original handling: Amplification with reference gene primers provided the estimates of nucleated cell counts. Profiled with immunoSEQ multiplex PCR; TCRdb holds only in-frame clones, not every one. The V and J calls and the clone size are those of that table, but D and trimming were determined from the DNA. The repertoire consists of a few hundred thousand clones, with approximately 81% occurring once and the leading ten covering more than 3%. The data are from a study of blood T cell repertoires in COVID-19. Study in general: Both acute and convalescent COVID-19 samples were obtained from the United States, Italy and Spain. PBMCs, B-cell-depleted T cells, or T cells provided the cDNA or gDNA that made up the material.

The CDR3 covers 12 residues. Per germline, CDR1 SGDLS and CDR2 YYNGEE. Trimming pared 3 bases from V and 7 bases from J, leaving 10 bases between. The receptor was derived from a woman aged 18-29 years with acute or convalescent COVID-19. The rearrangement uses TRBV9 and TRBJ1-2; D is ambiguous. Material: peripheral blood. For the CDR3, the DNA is TGTGCCAGCAGCGGCACGCTCGGTGGCTACACCTTC. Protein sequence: CASSGTLGGYTF.